This paragraph covers one T cell receptor (beta chain) sequence. Many counts were recorded for this clonotype. The antigen it binds to is not known. No base quality information exists; no much larger clone differs at one position. CDR1 MDHEN and CDR2 SYDVKM were looked up in the germline V gene. The CDR3 spans 15 residues, from the cysteine through the phenylalanine. Only the CDR3 DNA stays, 45 bases, in frame from base 1. Trimming at the junction amounts to 3 bases on V and 3 bases on J, and the germline ends lie 15 bases apart. The data originate from a study of T cells in Graves' hyperthyroidism and ophthalmopathy (dated by TCRdb to between 2018 and 2021). Regarding the study in general: Peripheral blood samples were taken at initial diagnosis, before any treatment was given. In six Graves' hyperthyroidism patients, the study also compared T-cell repertoires from thyroid tissue with T-cell repertoires from blood. According to the paper, TCR Vbeta CDR3 sequencing was carried out on about 140 peripheral blood samples, which came from 40 to 45 ophthalmopathy, 70 to 80 hyperthyroidism and around 17 progressor patients. The approximately 90 discovery patients were randomly split 7:3 into training and test sets. Once sampling was done, hyperthyroidism patients were given methimazole at a starting dose of 30 mg daily, whereas ophthalmopathy patients were given high-dose intravenous methylprednisolone. TCR V-J signatures able to tell the groups apart were searched for in a discovery cohort of some 97 patients, of whom approximately 40 had Graves' ophthalmopathy and roughly 58 had stable Graves' hyperthyroidism. Prospective prediction of ophthalmopathy was tested in an independent validation cohort consisting of under 20 hyperthyroidism patients and over 15 patients who later progressed to ophthalmopathy. General study outcomes and caveats: Most expanded thyroid clonotypes (frequency above 0.001) were also found in blood, which suggests that blood repertoires may mirror thyroid immune responses. During validation, the model predicted progression to ophthalmopathy a median of approximately 6.5 months ahead of onset, with almost 71% sensitivity and around 72% specificity. In cross-validation, a model built on a 13 V-J signature told ophthalmopathy apart from stable hyperthyroidism with 85% to 90% sensitivity and about 81% specificity, and in testing the same model reached 80%/75%. Sample size was not statistically predetermined, and blinding of investigators to group allocation was not performed.

Stable Graves' hyperthyroidism was defined as no progression to ophthalmopathy during 18 months of follow-up. Hyperthyroidism patients were aged 18 to 65 years and newly diagnosed, with disease duration of less than 2 months. Exclusion was applied to patients with uncontrolled infections, other autoimmune diseases, pregnancy or lactation. Clinical symptoms, serum thyroxine and TRAb, thyroid ultrasound, and orbital computed tomography formed the basis for the diagnoses. Ficoll-Paque density gradient centrifugation was used to isolate PBMCs from 8 to 10 ml of fresh peripheral blood. Trizol reagent was used to extract total RNA, and RNA quality was then checked on an Agilent 2100 Bioanalyzer. TCR beta CDR3 regions were amplified from RNA transcripts. For the first round of RT-PCR on the TCR CDR3, the HTBI primer set was used together with the Qiagen OneStep RT-PCR kit. The libraries were constructed in a second round of multiplex PCR and then size-selected and purified. The libraries were sequenced on an Illumina HiSeq2000 using paired-end 100 bp reads. Processing in the source paper ran as follows. SOAPnuke was used to process the raw data, removing reads that contained adapters or uncalled bases, had a mean Phred below 15, or lacked an exact match to the constant primer or identifier. COPE v1.2.5 was used to merge high-quality paired reads, and clonotypes were defined as unique nucleotide sequences. Clonotypes were aligned to IMGT TRBV, TRBD and TRBJ reference segments using MiTCR v1.1. Analysis was restricted to V-J combinations with a frequency above 0.0001, which covered about 99% of repertoires. A TCS score was defined as the ratio between F50 (clonal expansion) and ExV (chaos), using BLOSUM62-based TCRdist between CDR3 peptides within each V-J. Welch's t-statistics and random forest reduced fewer than 600 V-J features to 10 to 15, which were used in a naive Bayes classifier (R e1071). TCRdb applied fastp at Q25 and MiXCR to the public reads, then kept only in-frame beta chains. Merged by CDR3 protein, the rows form single entries marked with the most common genes and DNA. TCRdb's processing, not the authors' own work, is the source of the V and J calls. Present in this sample are about 360,000 distinct CDR3 sequences, about 12% of which were seen just once. 9.2% of the sample is taken by the ten largest.

The sample was blood. The rearrangement combines TRBV28 with TRBJ2-7; the D gene is perhaps TRBD2, from 5 matching bases. This TCR derives from a woman between 18 and 30 years old with Graves' hyperthyroidism. The CDR3 loop reads CASSLPRTGNYEQYF. The DNA sequence follows: TGTGCCAGCAGTTTGCCCCGGACGGGAAACTACGAGCAGTACTTC.